This TCR beta chain was recorded in a study of beta chain features in type 1 diabetes (dated by TCRdb to 2017 to 2018). General notes on the study: Mean age, gender distribution, total cell number and subset yield did not differ between patients and healthy donors. A total of about 100,000,000 sorted cells were examined across all samples, and RNA yield correlated strongly with the number of cells per subset. The study compared the TCRB repertoires of sorted circulating CD4+ T cell subsets in recently diagnosed type 1 diabetes patients with those in matched healthy donors. Regulatory and stem cell-like memory subsets were obtained from only 8 patients and roughly 8 healthy donors, while naive and central memory subsets were obtained from all 30 or so donors.

Each donor gave one peripheral blood draw, averaging roughly 100 mL, which was collected into heparinised tubes. Using a panel that included CD45RO, CCR7, CD25, CD127, CD95 and CD27, naive, central memory, regulatory and stem cell-like memory CD4+ T cells were sorted on a BD FACSAria II. Purity was above 95% for every sorted population. Right away, PBMCs were isolated by Lymphoprep density gradient centrifugation and were stained directly, with no culture step. To minimize batch effects, samples were stained and sorted in pairs, one healthy donor with one patient per experiment. Note on this clone: Its antigen target is currently unknown. No base qualities exist here, and no much larger clone lies one base off it.

Overall study results and their limits: The naive, central memory and regulatory TCRB repertoires appeared to resemble one another more closely among patients than among healthy donors. Fewer insertions and more nucleotide deletions at VDJ recombination sites were observed in patients with type 1 diabetes, implying thymic rearrangement abnormalities. PCR might favor shorter templates, but patient and control samples were amplified and corrected together, so any skew would affect both groups equally. Sequencing cDNA rather than genomic DNA could over-represent highly expressing activated cells, although activation and CD3 levels did not differ between groups. A moderate but significant shortening of TCRB CDR3 length was observed in type 1 diabetes patients in all four CD4+ subsets. Only small numbers of individuals were included in the HLA sub-analyses, which left unresolved whether HLA type had any influence on TCRB rearrangement.

V and J are truncated by 1 base and 1 base respectively, leaving an intervening sequence of 9 bases. The CDR3 runs 15 amino acids, cysteine and phenylalanine included. Only CDR3 DNA remains: 45 bases, in frame from the first base. The germline V gene encodes CDR1 MDHEN and CDR2 SYDVKM. The entire isolated RNA was reverse transcribed using the High Capacity cDNA Reverse Transcription Kit, and thus expressed TCRB transcripts were sequenced. Deep immunoSEQ sequencing was performed on naive, central memory and regulatory T cell samples, with an average of about 3.6 million total reads per sample. After sorted cells were lysed in RLT buffer, RNA was extracted with DNase-treated RNeasy Micro or Mini kits, with the choice depending on cell number. To prevent cross-contamination, every cell subset was processed on its own, while patient and healthy donor samples were processed together. The immunoSEQ multiplex PCR was used to amplify TCRB sequences from cDNA, generating 87-bp fragments that spanned the CDR3 region. Amplicons were sequenced on the Illumina HiSeq platform. The source study handled its data this way. Synthetic template baselines were used to correct PCR bias computationally, reads within Hamming distance 2 were collapsed together, and singletons that could not be merged were discarded. Reads were aligned to IMGT to assign V, D and J genes, CDR3 length, and insertions or deletions at six rearrangement sites. Within each subset, clonotype counts were normalized to sorted cell number, and only after that were true diversity and Gini coefficients computed with the tcR R package. Repertoire sharing was quantified using the overlap coefficient calculated on TCRB nucleotide sequences. As a proxy for the pre-selection repertoire, out-of-frame TCRB sequences from naive cells were analyzed. Not all clones reach the TCRdb copy of this immuneACCESS table, which keeps in-frame sequences only. Checked studies attribute under half of the gap to unresolved V genes and leave the rest unexplained. V and J calls and clone size are copied from that table; D and trimming were computed from the DNA. Recorded for this sample are 810,000 or so clones; roughly a sixth of them occurred a single time. The ten largest clones represent 0.02% to 0.03% of the sample.

The receptor was derived from a woman aged 18 to 35 in good health. The material sequenced was naive CD4+ T cells from blood. Sample cell subset or site, as interpreted from the label and publication: true naive CD4+ T cells. The chain links TRBV28 with TRBJ2-3; the D gene is possibly TRBD1, with 6 bases matching. The CDR3 protein: CASSLYRTGTDTQYF. The DNA sequence reads TGTGCCAGCAGTTTATACCGGACAGGCACAGATACGCAGTATTTT.